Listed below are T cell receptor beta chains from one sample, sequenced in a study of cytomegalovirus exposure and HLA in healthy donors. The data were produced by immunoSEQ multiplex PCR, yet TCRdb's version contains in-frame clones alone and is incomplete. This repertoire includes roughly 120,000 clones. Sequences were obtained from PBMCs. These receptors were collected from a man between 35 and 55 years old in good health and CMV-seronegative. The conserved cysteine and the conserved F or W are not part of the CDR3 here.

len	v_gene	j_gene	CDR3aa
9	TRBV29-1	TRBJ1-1	SATYKSGAF
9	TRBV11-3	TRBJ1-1	ASSFDSEAF
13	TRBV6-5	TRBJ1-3	ASRRNGAGRDTIY
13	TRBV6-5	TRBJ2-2	ASSYLAGNTGELF
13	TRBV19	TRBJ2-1	ASSTHGQGRVGQF
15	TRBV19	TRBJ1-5	ASSTPGTGIGNQPQH
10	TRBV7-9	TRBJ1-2	ASSVTPYGYT
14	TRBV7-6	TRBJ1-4	ASSLARVTGNEKLF
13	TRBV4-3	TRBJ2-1	ASSQDGTSRDEQF
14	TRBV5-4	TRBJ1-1	ASSTSAGLMNTEAF
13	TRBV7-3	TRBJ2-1	ASSLQSSSYNEQF
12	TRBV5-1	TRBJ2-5	ASSPGAGPETQY
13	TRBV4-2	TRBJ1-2	ASSQDRRVLYGYT
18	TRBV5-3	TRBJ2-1	ARRQIPGTSGRESYNEQF
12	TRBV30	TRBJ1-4	AWSVGATNEKLF
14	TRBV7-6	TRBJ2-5	ASSLTGSAVQETQY
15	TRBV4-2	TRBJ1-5	ASSPDAGQGAKQPQH
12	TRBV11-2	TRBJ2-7	ASSLGTAPYEQY
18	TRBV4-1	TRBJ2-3	ASSQEGASGRSSTGGTQY
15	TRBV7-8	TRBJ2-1	ASSSDRGPSSYNEQF
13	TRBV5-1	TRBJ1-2	ASSLDGDSFYGYT
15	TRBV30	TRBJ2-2	AWSVGPQIANTGELF
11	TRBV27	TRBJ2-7	ASSSHPGAEQY
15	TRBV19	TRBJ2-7	ASSVTVFGDRGSEQY
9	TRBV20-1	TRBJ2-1	SGGLAGVSF
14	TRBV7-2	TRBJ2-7	ASSSHQGPGGSEQY
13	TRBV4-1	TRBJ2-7	ASSIRDRGAYEQY
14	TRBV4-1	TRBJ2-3	ASSQDTGASTDTQY
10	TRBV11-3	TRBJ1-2	ASSSRSYGYT
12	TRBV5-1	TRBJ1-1	ASSLTRGDTEAF
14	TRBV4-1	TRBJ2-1	ASSLEASYTNNEQF
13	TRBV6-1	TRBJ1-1	ASSEVTGPSTEAF
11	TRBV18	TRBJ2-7	ASSPPQGYEQY
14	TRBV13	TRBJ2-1	ASSQGLAGSYNEQF
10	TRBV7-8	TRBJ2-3	ASSLYADTQY
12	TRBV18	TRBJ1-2	ASSPVTGNYGYT
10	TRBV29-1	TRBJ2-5	SVRSGGESQY
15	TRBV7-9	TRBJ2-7	ASTGLAGGFRSYEQY
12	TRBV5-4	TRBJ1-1	ASAPSGGLTEAF
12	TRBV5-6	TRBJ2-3	ASSAAEGTDTQY
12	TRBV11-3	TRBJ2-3	ASSLGRTGDTQY
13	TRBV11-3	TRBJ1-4	ASSFGGETNEKLF
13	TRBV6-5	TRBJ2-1	ASSTPRGSYNEQF
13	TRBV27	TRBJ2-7	ASRRQGDSSYEQY
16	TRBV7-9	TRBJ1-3	ASSLEQVNPRAGNTIY
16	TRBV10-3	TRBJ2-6	AISHTGGYLSGANVLT
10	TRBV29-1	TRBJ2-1	SGRPQTNEQF
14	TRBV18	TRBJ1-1	ASSPLGQALNTEAF
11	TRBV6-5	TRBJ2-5	ASSAGGPGEQY
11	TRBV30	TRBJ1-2	AWSDYSFYGYT
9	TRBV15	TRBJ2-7	ATSSGLARA
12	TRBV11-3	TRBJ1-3	ASSSRQGGNTIY